This T cell receptor beta chain stems from a study of graft-versus-host responses after intestinal transplantation. Study-level background: Among the recipients, transplants were multivisceral, liver-intestinal, or isolated intestinal.

The assay was immunoSEQ multiplex PCR, and TCRdb's table has in-frame clones only and misses some. This table holds about 90,000 clones, 90% to 95% found once. In the case of this clone: Its antigen is undetermined.

J lost 3 bases, V lost 4 bases, and 11 bases had no gene match. Looked up from germline, CDR1 is SGHRS and CDR2 is YFSETQ. CDR3 size: 16 residues. The sequence came from a human donor who received an intestinal transplant. V and J are TRBV5-1 and TRBJ2-7, with TRBD1 identical over 9 bases. This material consisted of unstimulated CD8+ T cells sorted from spleen or lymph node cells, taken before intestinal transplant. The chain's CDR3 is CASSGGQGQPLYEQYF. CDR3 nucleotides: TGCGCCAGCAGCGGGGGACAGGGCCAGCCACTCTACGAGCAGTACTTC. Based on the CDR3 plus reference TRBV5-1 and TRBJ2-7, the full variable domain is KAGVTQTPRYLIKTRGQQVTLSCSPISGHRSVSWYQQTPGQGLQFLFEYFSETQRNKGNFPGRFSGRQFSNSRSEMNVSTLELGDSALYLCASSGGQGQPLYEQYFGPGTRLTVT.